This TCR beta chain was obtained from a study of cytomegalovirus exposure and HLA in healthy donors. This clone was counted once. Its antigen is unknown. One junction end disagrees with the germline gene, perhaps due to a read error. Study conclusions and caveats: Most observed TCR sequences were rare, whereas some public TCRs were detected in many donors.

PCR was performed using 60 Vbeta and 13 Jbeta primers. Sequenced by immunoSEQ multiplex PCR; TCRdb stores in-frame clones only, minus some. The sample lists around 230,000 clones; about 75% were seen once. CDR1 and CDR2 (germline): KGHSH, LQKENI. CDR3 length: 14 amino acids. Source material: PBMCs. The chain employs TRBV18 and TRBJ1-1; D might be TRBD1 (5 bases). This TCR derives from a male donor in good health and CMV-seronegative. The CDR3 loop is CASSRSMTDTEAFF. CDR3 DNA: TGTGCCAGCTCACGATCGATGACAGACACAGAAGCTTTCTTT. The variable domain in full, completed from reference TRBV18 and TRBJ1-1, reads NAGVMQNPRHLVRRRGQEARLRCSPMKGHSHVYWYRQLPEEGLKFMVYLQKENIIDESGMPKERFSAEFPKEGPSILRIQQVVRGDSAAYFCASSRSMTDTEAFFGQGTRLTVV.